This T cell receptor beta chain was captured in a study of T cell responses to AZD1222 COVID-19 vaccine listed by TCRdb under 2021. Regarding the study in general: Because spike-specific TCR depth and breadth did not differ between the two schedules, AZD1222 recipients who got a second dose at roughly 4 weeks were pooled with those who got a second dose at roughly 12 weeks. Trial participants were enrolled by age into 18-55, 56-69 and 70-plus year subgroups, with about 150, 28 and 57 TCR-sequenced participants respectively. TCR sequencing covered over 230 trial participants: 200 to 220 given two doses of AZD1222 and 26 given two doses of MenACWY control vaccine.

Regarding this clone: Its antigen is currently not known. Base qualities are not provided; no much larger clone lies one nucleotide away.

The CDR3 regions of human TCRbeta chains were analyzed by immunosequencing. The authors processed their data as follows. TCRs in the repertoires were compared against a reference library of SARS-CoV-2-specific TCRs that had been generated with the MIRA antigen-specificity platform. Breadth meant the fraction of unique TCRs that were SARS-CoV-2-associated, whereas depth meant the fraction of total T cells that were SARS-CoV-2-associated. Using the MIRA data, each spike-specific TCR was mapped to the spike region that the TCR reacts to and placed in a CD4 or CD8 class. Log10-transformed breadth and depth values were compared by one-way ANOVA with Sidak's multiple comparisons tests. TCRdb re-hosts the immuneACCESS table, in-frame sequences only. Its copies lack some clones; in the studies checked, an unresolved V gene accounts for under half of them, and the cause for the rest is not known. V and J calls plus clone size are reproduced from that table; the DNA served to infer D and trimming. For this sample the table gives fewer than 55,000 clones, of which 83% were detected only once. 45% to 60% of the sample is held by the ten biggest clonotypes.

Summary of the overall study and its limitations: After two AZD1222 doses, spike-specific TCR breadth and depth were significantly higher than at day 0 and than in MenACWY recipients. Conclusions about previously exposed vaccinees are limited because only a handful of AZD1222 recipients were SARS-CoV-2 seropositive at baseline. Participants were mostly white British, with more females than males. The authors suggested clonal diversity may have been underestimated. Because no day 14 peak-response samples were available, the repertoires could be characterized only after the peak T cell response. CD4 TCRs associated with the vaccine covered the entire spike protein, and the dominant responses were in regions 160-218 and 743-854. Epitopes outside the regions mutated in the B.1.351 and B.1.1.7 variants were reportedly recognized by nearly half of the unique spike-specific TCRs. In the small 56-69-year group, the increase in depth fell short of significance, most likely because of low power.

Reading the label with the study, this specimen's time point is: baseline before first vaccination. Samples from vaccinated people were obtained from the UK trials COV001 and COV002, which included a single-blind randomized controlled phase 2/3 trial of AZD1222 (ChAdOx1 nCoV-19) in healthy adults. For TCRbeta chain sequencing, PBMC samples from trial participants were taken at day 0 and at day 28 after the second dose. Ends trimmed: V by 5 bases, J by 6 bases; bases unmatched to a gene: 9. CDR1 and CDR2 (SGHTA, FQGTGA) derive from the germline V gene. The CDR3 measures 16 amino acids from cysteine to phenylalanine. The kept DNA is CDR3 alone, 48 bases in frame from the first base.

The material was peripheral blood, obtained on day 0 of AZD1222 vaccination. This receptor was identified in an adult in good health. The rearrangement combines TRBV7-3 with TRBJ2-1; TRBD2 agrees with 11 junctional bases. The sequenced DNA is TGTGCCAGCAGCCCCCAAGGGGGACTAGCGGTCAATGAGCAGTTCTTC. Its protein reads: CASSPQGGLAVNEQFF.